These 9 T cell receptor beta chains came from one sample sequenced in a study of PD-L1 blockade in urothelial cancer. Time point given: peripheral blood 6 weeks after treatment start. Assay: immunoSEQ multiplex PCR; the TCRdb copy retains only in-frame clones and omits some. The sample gives 20,000 to 25,000 clones, around nine tenths of which show up once; approximately 10% is in the top ten. The sequencing here drew on PBMCs, taken around atezolizumab (anti-PD-L1) treatment. Source of these receptors: a woman in her sixties or seventies with urothelial cancer.

The genes are TRBV6-1 and TRBJ1-4, with 7 bases lining up with TRBD1. From germline, CDR1 is MNHNS and CDR2 SASEGT. CDR3 length: 13 amino acids. V shed 10 bases, J shed 8 bases, and the junction held 10 bases outside the gene matches. DNA for the CDR3: TGTGCCACCACGGACAGGTTGGACGAAAAACTGTTTTTT. Amino acids: CATTDRLDEKLFF.

This rearrangement joins TRBV5-6 to TRBJ2-7, with 10 positions matching TRBD2. CDR1 SGHDT and CDR2 YYEEEE come from the germline V gene. This CDR3 has 16 residues. Germline trimming cut 1 base from V and 5 bases from J; bases unmatched to any gene: 9. The CDR3: CASSLQGGLALHEQYF. CDR3 nucleotides: TGTGCCAGCAGCTTGCAGGGGGGACTAGCGCTCCACGAGCAGTACTTC.

V usage is TRBV19 and J usage is TRBJ1-1; 8 bases match TRBD1. Germline V gene lookup returns CDR1 LNHDA and CDR2 SQIVND (reference sequence). J gave up 11 bases and V 6 bases, and 20 bases lay outside the gene matches. This CDR3 contains 16 residues. CDR3: CASRGSRDRRSVVAFF. DNA of the CDR3: TGTGCCAGTAGAGGTTCCCGGGACAGGAGATCAGTGGTCGCTTTCTTT.

This sequence joins TRBV11-2 and TRBJ2-7; TRBD1 matches 7 bases. With 1 base clipped from V and 3 bases from J, the junction kept 3 bases outside the gene matches. This CDR3 has 14 residues. CDR1 and CDR2 (germline): SGHAT, FQNNGV. DNA for the CDR3: TGTGCCAGCAGCTTAGTGTCAGGGGGCTACGAGCAGTACTTC. Its translation is CASSLVSGGYEQYF.

The V gene is TRBV5-6, the J gene TRBJ2-1, with a possible D match to TRBD1 (5 bases). The CDR3 extends over 15 amino acids. Trimming took off 4 bases at V and 0 bases at J, with 11 bases between the two ends. Germline V CDR1 and CDR2: SGHDT, YYEEEE. The CDR3 loop is CASSGRVFSYNEQFF. The CDR3 DNA sequence: TGTGCCAGCAGCGGCAGGGTATTCTCCTACAATGAGCAGTTCTTC.

V is TRBV19 and J is TRBJ2-1, with 8 bases fitting TRBD1. Germline V CDR1 and CDR2: LNHDA, SQIVND (reference sequence). This CDR3 has 13 amino acids. Trimming at V came to 6 bases and at J to 6 bases, leaving 4 bases not matched to a gene. The CDR3 sequence: CASSPDRGNEQFF. The CDR3 DNA sequence: TGTGCCAGTAGCCCCGACAGGGGCAATGAGCAGTTCTTC.

The J gene is TRBJ1-2, the V gene TRBV28; 8 bases agree with TRBD1. Germline lookup yields CDR1 MDHEN and CDR2 SYDVKM. The CDR3 length is 15 residues. V lost 3 bases and J lost 5; bases outside the gene matches: 8. The CDR3 sequence: CASSLGTGRWYGYTF. The DNA of the CDR3 is TGTGCCAGCAGTTTGGGGACAGGAAGGTGGTATGGCTACACCTTC.

The chain couples TRBV7-2 to TRBJ1-5; D might be TRBD1 (6 bases). Germline lookup yields CDR1 SGHTA and CDR2 FQGNSA. The CDR3 is 13 residues long. The V and J ends lost 4 bases and 6 bases respectively, with 10 bases between them. The CDR3 loop reads CASSSQGRQPQHF. The CDR3 bases are TGTGCCAGCAGCTCTCAGGGGCGTCAGCCCCAGCATTTT.

The chain is built from TRBV18 and TRBJ2-5, with a weak D call TRBD2 (6 bases). Germline CDR1 and CDR2: KGHSH and LQKENI. Trimming removed 4 bases from V and 1 base from J, with 13 bases in between. This CDR3 is built from 15 residues. DNA for the CDR3: TGTGCCAGCTCACTCCTCGGGGGACTCCAAGAGACCCAGTACTTC. Translation gives CASSLLGGLQETQYF.